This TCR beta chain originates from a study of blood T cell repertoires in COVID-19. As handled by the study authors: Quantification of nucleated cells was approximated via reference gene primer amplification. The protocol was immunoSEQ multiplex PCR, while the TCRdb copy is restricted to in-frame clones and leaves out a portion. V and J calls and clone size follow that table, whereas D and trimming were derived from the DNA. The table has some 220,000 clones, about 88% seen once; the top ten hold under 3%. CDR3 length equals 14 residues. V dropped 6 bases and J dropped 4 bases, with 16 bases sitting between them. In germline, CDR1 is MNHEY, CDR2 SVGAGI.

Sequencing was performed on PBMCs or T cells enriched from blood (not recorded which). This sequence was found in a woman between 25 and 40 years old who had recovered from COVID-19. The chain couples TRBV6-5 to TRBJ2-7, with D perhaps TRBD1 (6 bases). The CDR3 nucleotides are TGTGCCAGCAGGACGCAGATGCAGGGGTACGAGCAGTACTTC. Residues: CASRTQMQGYEQYF.